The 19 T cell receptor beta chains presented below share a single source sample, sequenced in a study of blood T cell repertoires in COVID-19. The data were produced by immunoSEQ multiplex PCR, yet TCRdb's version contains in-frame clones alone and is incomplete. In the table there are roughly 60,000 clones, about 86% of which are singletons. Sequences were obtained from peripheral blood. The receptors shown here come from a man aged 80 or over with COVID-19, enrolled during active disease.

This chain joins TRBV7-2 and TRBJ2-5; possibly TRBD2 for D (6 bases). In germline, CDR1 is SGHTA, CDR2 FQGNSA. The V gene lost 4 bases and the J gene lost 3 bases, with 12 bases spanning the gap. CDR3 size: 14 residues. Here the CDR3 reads CASSSVQREETQYF. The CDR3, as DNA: TGTGCCAGCAGCTCCGTCCAGCGGGAAGAGACCCAGTACTTC.

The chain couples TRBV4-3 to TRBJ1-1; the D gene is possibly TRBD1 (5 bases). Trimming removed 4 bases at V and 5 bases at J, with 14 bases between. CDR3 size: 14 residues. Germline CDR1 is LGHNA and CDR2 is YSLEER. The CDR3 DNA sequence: TGCGCCAGCAGCCTCCCTGGGGGGGATACTGAAGCTTTCTTT. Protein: CASSLPGGDTEAFF.

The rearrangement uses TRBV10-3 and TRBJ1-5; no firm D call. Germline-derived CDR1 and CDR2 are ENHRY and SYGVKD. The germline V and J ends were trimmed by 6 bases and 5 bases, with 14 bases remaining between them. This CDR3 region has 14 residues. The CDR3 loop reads CAISEAGDYQPQHF. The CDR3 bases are TGTGCCATCAGCGAGGCCGGGGATTATCAGCCCCAGCATTTT.

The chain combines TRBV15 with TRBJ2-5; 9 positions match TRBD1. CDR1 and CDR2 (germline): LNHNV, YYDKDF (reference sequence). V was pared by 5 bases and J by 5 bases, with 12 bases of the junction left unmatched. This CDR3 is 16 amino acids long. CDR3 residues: CATSYRQGDPSETQYF. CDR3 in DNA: TGTGCCACCAGCTATCGACAGGGGGACCCCTCGGAGACCCAGTACTTC.

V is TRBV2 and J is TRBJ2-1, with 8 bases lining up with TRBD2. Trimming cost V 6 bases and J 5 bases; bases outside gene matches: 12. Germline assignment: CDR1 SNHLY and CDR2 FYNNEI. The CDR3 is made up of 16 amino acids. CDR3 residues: CASRVTSAGSNNEQFF. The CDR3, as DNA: TGTGCCAGCAGAGTGACTAGCGCGGGGTCCAACAATGAGCAGTTCTTC.

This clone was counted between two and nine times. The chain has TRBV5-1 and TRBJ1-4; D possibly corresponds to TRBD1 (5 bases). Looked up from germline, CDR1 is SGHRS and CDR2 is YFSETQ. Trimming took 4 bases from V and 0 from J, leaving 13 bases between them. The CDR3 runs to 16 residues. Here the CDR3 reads CASSPGGSSTNEKLFF. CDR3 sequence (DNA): TGCGCCAGCAGCCCGGGGGGGTCCTCAACTAATGAAAAACTGTTTTTT.

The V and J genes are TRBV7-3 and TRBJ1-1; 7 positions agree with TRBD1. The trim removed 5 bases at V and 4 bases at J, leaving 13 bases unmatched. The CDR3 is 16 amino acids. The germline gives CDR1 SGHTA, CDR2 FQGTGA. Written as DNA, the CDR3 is TGTGCCAGCAGCCCTAGTGGACAGGCACGCCTCACTGAAGCTTTCTTT. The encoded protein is CASSPSGQARLTEAFF.

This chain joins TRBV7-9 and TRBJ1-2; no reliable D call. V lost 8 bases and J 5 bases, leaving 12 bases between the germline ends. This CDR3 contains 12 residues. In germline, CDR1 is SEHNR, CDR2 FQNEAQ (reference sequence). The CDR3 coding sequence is TGTGCCAGCTCCCCCCGGGAGTATGGCTACACCTTC. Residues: CASSPREYGYTF.

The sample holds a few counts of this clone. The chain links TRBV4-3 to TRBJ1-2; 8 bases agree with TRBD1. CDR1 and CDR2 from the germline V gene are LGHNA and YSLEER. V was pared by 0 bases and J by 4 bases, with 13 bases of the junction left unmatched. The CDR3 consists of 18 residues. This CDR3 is CASSQDPPGQAFRYGYTF. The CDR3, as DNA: TGCGCCAGCAGCCAAGATCCCCCGGGACAGGCCTTCCGCTATGGCTACACCTTC.

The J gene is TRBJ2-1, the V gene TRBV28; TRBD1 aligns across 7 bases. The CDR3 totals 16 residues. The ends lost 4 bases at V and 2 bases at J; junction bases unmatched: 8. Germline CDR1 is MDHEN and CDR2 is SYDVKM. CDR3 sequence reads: CASSSSGQTTYNEQFF. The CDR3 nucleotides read TGTGCCAGCAGTTCCTCGGGACAGACCACCTACAATGAGCAGTTCTTC.

The CDR3 DNA reads TGTGCCATCAGTGGGACTAGCGGGAGCCGACTCACGCAGAACAATGAGCAGTTCTTC. It translates to CAISGTSGSRLTQNNEQFF. The genes are TRBV10-3 and TRBJ2-1; 13 nucleotides align to TRBD2. V was pared by 4 bases and J by 5 bases, with 14 bases of the junction left unmatched. There are 19 residues in the CDR3. Germline V gives CDR1 ENHRY, CDR2 SYGVKD.

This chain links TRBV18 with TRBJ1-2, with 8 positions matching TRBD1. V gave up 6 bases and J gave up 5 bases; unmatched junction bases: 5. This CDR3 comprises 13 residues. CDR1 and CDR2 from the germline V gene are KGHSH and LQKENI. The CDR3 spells CASSADRDYGYTF. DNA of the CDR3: TGTGCCAGCTCCGCGGACAGGGATTATGGCTACACCTTC.

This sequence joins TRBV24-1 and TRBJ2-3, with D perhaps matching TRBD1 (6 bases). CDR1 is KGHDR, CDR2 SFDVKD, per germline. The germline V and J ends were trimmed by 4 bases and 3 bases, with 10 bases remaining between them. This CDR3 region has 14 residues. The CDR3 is CATSDPGQTDTQYF. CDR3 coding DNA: TGTGCCACCAGTGACCCGGGACAAACAGATACGCAGTATTTT.

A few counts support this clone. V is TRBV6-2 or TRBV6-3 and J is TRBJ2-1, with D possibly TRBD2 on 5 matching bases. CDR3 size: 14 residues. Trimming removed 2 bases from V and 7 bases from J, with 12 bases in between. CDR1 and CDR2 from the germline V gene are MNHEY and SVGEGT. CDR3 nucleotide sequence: TGTGCCAGCAGTTACCGGGGAGTAGGAAATGAGCAGTTCTTC. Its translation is CASSYRGVGNEQFF.

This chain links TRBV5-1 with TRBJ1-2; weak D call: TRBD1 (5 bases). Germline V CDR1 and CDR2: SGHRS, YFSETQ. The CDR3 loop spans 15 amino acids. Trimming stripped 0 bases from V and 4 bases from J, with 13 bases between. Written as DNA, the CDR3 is TGCGCCAGCAGCTTGGACTTTGGGGCAAGCTATGGCTACACCTTC. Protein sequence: CASSLDFGASYGYTF.

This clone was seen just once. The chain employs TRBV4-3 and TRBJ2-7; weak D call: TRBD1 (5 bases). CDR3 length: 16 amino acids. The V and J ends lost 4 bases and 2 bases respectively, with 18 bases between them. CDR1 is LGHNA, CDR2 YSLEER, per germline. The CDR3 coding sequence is TGCGCCAGCAGCCCCCAGGGAAACATGGCCGCCTACGAGCAGTACTTC. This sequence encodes CASSPQGNMAAYEQYF.

The CDR3 protein is CASSYRTGYNEQFF. The DNA of the CDR3 is TGTGCCAGCAGTTACCGGACTGGCTACAATGAGCAGTTCTTC. V is TRBV6-5 and J is TRBJ2-1, with D maybe TRBD2 (5 bases). CDR1 is MNHEY and CDR2 is SVGAGI in the germline V gene. V was shortened by 2 bases and J by 3 bases, with 8 bases between the two germline ends. The CDR3 has 14 residues.

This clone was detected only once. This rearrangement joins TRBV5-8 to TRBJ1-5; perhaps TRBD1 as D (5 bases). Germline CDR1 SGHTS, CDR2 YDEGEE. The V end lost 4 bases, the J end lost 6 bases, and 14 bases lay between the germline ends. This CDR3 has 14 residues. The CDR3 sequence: CASSTWGRAQPQHF. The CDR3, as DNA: TGTGCCAGCAGCACCTGGGGCAGGGCTCAGCCCCAGCATTTT.

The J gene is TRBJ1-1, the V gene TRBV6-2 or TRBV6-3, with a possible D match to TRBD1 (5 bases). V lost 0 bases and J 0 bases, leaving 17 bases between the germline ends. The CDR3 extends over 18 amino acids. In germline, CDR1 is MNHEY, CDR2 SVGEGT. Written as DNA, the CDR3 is TGTGCCAGCAGTTACTCGAATGGGGGGTGGGTTTTGAACACTGAAGCTTTCTTT. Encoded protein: CASSYSNGGWVLNTEAFF.